This T cell receptor (beta chain) was profiled in a study of shared clonotypes between healthy human individuals. Generated by immunoSEQ multiplex PCR, the TCRdb table keeps only in-frame clones and is missing some. Here the sample spans fewer than 650,000 clones, 70% to 80% being singletons. The TCR originated in a woman in her thirties or forties in good health. Some clones in this sample may be carry-over from other donors' samples. Sample: PBMCs.

In nucleotides, the CDR3 is TGTGCCAGCAGTTACGGGACAGGCGTGATGGATACGCAGTATTTT. Translation gives CASSYGTGVMDTQYF. The genes are TRBV6-5 and TRBJ2-3; TRBD1 matches 8 bases. Germline lookup yields CDR1 MNHEY and CDR2 SVGAGI. The CDR3 contains 15 residues. Trimming took 2 bases from V and 6 from J; bases not matched to a gene: 7.